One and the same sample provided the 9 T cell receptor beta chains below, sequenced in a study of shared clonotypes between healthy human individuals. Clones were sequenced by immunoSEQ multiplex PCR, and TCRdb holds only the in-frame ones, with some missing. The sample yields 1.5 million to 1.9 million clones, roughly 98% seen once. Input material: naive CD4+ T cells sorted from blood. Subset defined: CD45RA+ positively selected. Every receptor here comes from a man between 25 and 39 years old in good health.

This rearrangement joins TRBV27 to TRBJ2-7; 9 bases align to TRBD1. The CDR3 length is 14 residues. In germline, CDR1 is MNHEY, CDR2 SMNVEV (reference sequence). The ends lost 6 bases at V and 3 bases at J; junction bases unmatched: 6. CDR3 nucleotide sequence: TGTGCCAGCAGCTCGGGACAGGGACGCTACGAGCAGTACTTC. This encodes CASSSGQGRYEQYF.

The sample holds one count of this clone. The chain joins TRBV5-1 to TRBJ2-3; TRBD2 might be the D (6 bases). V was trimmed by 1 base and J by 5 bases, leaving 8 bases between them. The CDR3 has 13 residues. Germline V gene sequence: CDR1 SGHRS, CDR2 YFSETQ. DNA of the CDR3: TGCGCCAGCAGCTTGACCGGGGGAGATACGCAGTATTTT. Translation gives CASSLTGGDTQYF.

As DNA, the CDR3 is TGTGCCAGCAGCTTGGGGACCGACACTGAAGCTTTCTTT. Translation gives CASSLGTDTEAFF. The chain uses TRBV11-3 and TRBJ1-1; D perhaps matches TRBD1 (5 bases). CDR3 length equals 13 residues. Trimming took 3 bases from V and 3 from J, leaving 8 bases between them. Germline V gene data show CDR1 as SGHNT and CDR2 as YENEEA. The full variable domain, rest sourced from reference TRBV11-3 and TRBJ1-1, is EAGVVQSPRYKIIEKKQPVAFWCNPISGHNTLYWYLQNLGQGPELLIRYENEEAVDDSQLPKDRFSAERLKGVDSTLKIQPAELGDSAVYLCASSLGTDTEAFFGQGTRLTVV.

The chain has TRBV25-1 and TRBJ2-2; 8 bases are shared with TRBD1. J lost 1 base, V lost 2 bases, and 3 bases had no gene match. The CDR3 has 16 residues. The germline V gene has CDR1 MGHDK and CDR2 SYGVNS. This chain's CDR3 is CASSEAGTGNTGELFF. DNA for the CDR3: TGTGCCAGCAGTGAAGCAGGGACAGGGAACACCGGGGAGCTGTTTTTT.

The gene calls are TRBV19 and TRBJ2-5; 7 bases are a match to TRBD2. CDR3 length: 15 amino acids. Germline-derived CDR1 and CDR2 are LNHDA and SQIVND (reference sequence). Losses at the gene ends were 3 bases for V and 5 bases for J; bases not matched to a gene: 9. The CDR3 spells CASSIAGRAVETQYF. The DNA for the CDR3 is TGTGCCAGTAGTATTGCGGGGAGGGCCGTGGAGACCCAGTACTTC.

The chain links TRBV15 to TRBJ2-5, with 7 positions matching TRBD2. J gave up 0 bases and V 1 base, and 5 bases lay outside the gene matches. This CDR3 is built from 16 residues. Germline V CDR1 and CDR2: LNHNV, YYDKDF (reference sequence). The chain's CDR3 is CATSRGPLADQETQYF. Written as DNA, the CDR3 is TGTGCCACCAGCAGAGGACCCCTAGCGGACCAAGAGACCCAGTACTTC.

The CDR3 loop is CASSPISDTDTQYF. For the CDR3, the DNA is TGCGCCAGCAGCCCGATATCGGACACAGATACGCAGTATTTT. The chain uses TRBV5-1 and TRBJ2-3, with no clear D. Trimming removed 4 bases from V and 2 bases from J, with 11 bases in between. The CDR3 has 14 residues. CDR1 SGHRS and CDR2 YFSETQ come from the germline V gene.

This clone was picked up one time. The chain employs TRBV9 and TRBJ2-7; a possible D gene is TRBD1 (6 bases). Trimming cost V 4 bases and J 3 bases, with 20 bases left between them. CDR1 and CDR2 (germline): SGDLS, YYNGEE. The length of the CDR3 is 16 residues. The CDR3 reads CASSPGDRLRDYEQYF. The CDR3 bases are TGTGCCAGCAGCCCAGGGGACCGCCTAAGAGACTACGAGCAGTACTTC.

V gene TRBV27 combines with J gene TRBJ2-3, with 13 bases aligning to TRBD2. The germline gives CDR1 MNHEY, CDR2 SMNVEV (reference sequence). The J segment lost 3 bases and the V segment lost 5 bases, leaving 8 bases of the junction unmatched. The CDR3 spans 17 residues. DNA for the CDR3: TGTGCCAGCAGTCTCCGACTAGCGGGAGGTATTACAGATACGCAGTATTTT. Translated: CASSLRLAGGITDTQYF.